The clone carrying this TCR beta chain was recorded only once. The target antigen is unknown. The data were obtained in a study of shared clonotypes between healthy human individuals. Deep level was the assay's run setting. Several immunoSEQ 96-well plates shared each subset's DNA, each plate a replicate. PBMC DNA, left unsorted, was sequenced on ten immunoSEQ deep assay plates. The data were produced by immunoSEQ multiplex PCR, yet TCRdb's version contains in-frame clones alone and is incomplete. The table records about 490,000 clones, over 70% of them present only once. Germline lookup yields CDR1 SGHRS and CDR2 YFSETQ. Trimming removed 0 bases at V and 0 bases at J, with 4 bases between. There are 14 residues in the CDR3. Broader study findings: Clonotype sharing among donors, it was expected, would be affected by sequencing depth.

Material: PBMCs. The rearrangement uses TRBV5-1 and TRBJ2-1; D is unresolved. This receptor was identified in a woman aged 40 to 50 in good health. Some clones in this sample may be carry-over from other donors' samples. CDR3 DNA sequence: TGCGCCAGCAGCTTGGCCCCCTCCTACAATGAGCAGTTCTTC. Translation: CASSLAPSYNEQFF.